This TCR beta chain was sequenced during a study of CD8 T cells in ankylosing spondylitis. TCRdb recomputed calls from the 5' RACE reads with MiXCR, one row per CDR3 protein. The sample includes about 360,000 distinct CDR3 sequences, roughly 14% seen only once; the top ten take 0.85% to 1.4%. In the case of this clonotype: Its antigen is unknown.

In germline, CDR1 is MNHEY, CDR2 SVGAGI. The V end was cut by 0 bases, the J end by 5 bases, with 7 bases between. This CDR3 comprises 13 residues. Findings and caveats of the study: Earlier studies detected some motif variants in reactive arthritis synovial fluid and blood.

This clonotype originated in a male donor with ankylosing spondylitis or in good health (not recorded which). Sequences were obtained from blood, either unsorted or a sorted T cell fraction (not recorded which). This rearrangement joins TRBV6-5 to TRBJ2-5, with D unclear. The CDR3 DNA reads TGTGCCAGCAGTTACTCGGCTGGGGAGACCCAGTACTTC. Translated: CASSYSAGETQYF.